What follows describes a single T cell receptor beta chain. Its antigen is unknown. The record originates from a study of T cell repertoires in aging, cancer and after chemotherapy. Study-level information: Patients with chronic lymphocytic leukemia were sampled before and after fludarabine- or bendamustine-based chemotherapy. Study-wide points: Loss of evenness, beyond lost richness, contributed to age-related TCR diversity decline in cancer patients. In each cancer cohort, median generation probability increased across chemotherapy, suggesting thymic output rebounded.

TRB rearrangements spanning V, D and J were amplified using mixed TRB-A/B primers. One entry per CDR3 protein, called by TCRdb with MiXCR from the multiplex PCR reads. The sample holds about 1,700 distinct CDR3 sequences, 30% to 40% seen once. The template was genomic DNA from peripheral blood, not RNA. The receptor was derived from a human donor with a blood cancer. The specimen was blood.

The CDR3 sequence: CATSDSRYAGGTGELFF. The CDR3 region has the DNA TGTGCCACCAGTGATTCCCGTTACGCAGGGGGTACCGGGGAGCTGTTTTTT. The rearrangement uses TRBV24-1 and TRBJ2-2, with 7 positions matching TRBD1. The ends lost 2 bases at V and 5 bases at J; junction bases unmatched: 10. This CDR3 region has 17 residues. Germline-derived CDR1 and CDR2 are KGHDR and SFDVKD.